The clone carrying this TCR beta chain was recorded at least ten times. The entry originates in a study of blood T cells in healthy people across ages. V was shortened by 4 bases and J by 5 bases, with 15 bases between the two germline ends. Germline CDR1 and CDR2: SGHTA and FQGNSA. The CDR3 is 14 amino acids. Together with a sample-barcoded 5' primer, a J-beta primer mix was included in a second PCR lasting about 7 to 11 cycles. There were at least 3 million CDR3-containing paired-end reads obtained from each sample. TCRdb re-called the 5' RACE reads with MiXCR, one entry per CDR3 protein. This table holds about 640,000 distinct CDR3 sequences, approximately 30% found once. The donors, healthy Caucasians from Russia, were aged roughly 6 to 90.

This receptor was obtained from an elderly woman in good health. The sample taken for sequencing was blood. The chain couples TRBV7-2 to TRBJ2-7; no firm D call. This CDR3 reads CASSSLATLHEQYF. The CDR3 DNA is TGTGCCAGCAGCTCGTTAGCCACCCTCCACGAGCAGTACTTC.